This TCR beta chain was sequenced in a study of cytomegalovirus exposure and HLA in healthy donors. Study-level results: Cytomegalovirus status was reportedly diagnosed by the classifier with high sensitivity and specificity. The dataset shows that most TCR sequences were rare, while some public TCRs occurred in many donors.

In the PCR, 60 Vbeta and 13 Jbeta primers were used. Sequencing used immunoSEQ multiplex PCR; TCRdb keeps in-frame clones, though not all of them. This table has fewer than 130,000 clones, roughly four fifths appearing once. To note about this clone: Its antigen remains unidentified.

Sequences were obtained from PBMCs. The receptor's source is a woman under 40 in good health and CMV-seronegative.

For the CDR3, the DNA is TGTGCCAGCTCACCAAGGGTGGGAGCCACCTACGAGCAGTACTTC. This gives the protein CASSPRVGATYEQYF. V is TRBV18 and J is TRBJ2-7, with TRBD2 as a possible D gene (5 bases). This CDR3 is 15 amino acids long. Germline V gene lookup returns CDR1 KGHSH and CDR2 LQKENI. The germline V and J ends were trimmed by 2 bases and 2 bases, with 13 bases remaining between them.